This T cell receptor (beta chain) was documented in a study of cytomegalovirus exposure and HLA in healthy donors. The germline V gene encodes CDR1 LNHNV and CDR2 YYDKDF (reference sequence). V shed 1 base and J shed 1 base, with 17 bases lying between them. The CDR3 contains 17 residues. Amplification used 60 Vbeta primers and 13 Jbeta primers. Assay: immunoSEQ multiplex PCR; the TCRdb copy retains only in-frame clones and omits some. Among 130,000 to 150,000 clones, about four fifths were seen once, and the ten largest hold 4.5%. Material for sequencing was PBMCs. The TCR originated in a man aged 40-50 years in good health and CMV-seronegative. The rearrangement uses TRBV15 and TRBJ2-7; perhaps TRBD2 as D (6 bases). The CDR3 sequence: CATSRARGGDSSYEQYF. The CDR3 nucleotides read TGTGCCACCAGCAGAGCAAGAGGAGGGGACTCATCCTACGAGCAGTACTTC.